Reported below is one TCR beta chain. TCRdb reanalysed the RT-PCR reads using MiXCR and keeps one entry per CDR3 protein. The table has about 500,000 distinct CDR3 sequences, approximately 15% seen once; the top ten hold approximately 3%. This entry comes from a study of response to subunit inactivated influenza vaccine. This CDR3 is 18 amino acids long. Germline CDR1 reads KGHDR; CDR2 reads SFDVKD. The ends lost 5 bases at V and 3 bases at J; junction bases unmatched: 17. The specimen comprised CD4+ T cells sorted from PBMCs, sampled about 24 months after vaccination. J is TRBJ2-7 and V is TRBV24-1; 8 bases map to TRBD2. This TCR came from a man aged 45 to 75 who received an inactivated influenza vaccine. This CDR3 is CATSAGTELAGGLYEQYF. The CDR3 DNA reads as TGTGCCACCAGTGCCGGGACTGAGCTAGCGGGTGGGCTCTACGAGCAGTACTTC.